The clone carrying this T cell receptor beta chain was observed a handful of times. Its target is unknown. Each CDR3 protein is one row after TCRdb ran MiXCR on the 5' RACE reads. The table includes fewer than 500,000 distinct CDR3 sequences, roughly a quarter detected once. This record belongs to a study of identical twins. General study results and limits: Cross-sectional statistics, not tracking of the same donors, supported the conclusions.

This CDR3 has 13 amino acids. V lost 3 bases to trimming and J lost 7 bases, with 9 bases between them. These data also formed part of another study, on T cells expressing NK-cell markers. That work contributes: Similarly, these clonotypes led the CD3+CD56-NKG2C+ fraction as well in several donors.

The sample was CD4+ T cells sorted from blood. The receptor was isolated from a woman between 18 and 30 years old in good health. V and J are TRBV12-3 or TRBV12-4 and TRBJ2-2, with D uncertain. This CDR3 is CASSLESRGELFF. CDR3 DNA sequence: TGTGCCAGCAGTTTGGAGTCTCGCGGGGAGCTGTTTTTT.